Each of the 19 T cell receptor beta chains below was sequenced from the same sample in a study of long-term antiretroviral therapy in people with HIV. Survey level was the resolution at which the v3.0 immunoSEQ assay ran. Some clones are missing from TCRdb's copy, which holds only in-frame ones; the method was immunoSEQ multiplex PCR. The table has about 33,000 clones, 90% to 97% seen once. The source material was unsorted PBMCs, sampled 6.5 to 6.6 years after starting antiretroviral therapy. The receptors were sampled from a young man with HIV.

The chain is built from TRBV10-3 and TRBJ1-5; tentative D call: TRBD1 (6 bases). The CDR3 is made up of 17 amino acids. Germline V gene lookup returns CDR1 ENHRY and CDR2 SYGVKD. V dropped 0 bases and J dropped 9 bases, with 21 bases sitting between them. The CDR3 DNA is TGTGCCATCAGTGAGTCGACCTTAGGGACAACATCGACGCCCCAGCATTTT. The encoded protein is CAISESTLGTTSTPQHF.

In regard to this clone: One end of the junction varies from germline; a read error may be responsible. This chain links TRBV7-7 with TRBJ2-5; D is unclear. Germline-derived CDR1 and CDR2 are SSHAT and FNYEAQ (reference sequence). The CDR3 sequence is 12 residues long. The CDR3 DNA follows: TGTGCTAGCAGCCCTAATCTAGGGACCCAGTACTTC. It encodes CASSPNLGTQYF.

The chain combines TRBV6-5 with TRBJ2-5, with 8 bases matching TRBD2. Per germline, CDR1 MNHEY and CDR2 SVGAGI. The CDR3 totals 13 residues. Trimming took 9 bases from V and 4 from J; bases not matched to a gene: 7. CDR3 DNA sequence: TGTGCCAGTTCCCCCGGGGGGGTAGAGACCCAGTACTTC. Its protein product is CASSPGGVETQYF.

V is TRBV7-2 and J is TRBJ2-7; perhaps TRBD2 as D (6 bases). Germline values: CDR1 SGHTA, CDR2 FQGNSA. The ends were cut back, 4 bases at V and 9 bases at J, with 16 bases in the middle. The CDR3 has 13 amino acids. Here the CDR3 DNA reads TGTGCCAGCAGCTCCTCACCCCGGGGGAGGCAGTACTTC. Protein: CASSSSPRGRQYF.

The rearrangement links TRBV7-2 to TRBJ2-7; unclear D gene. CDR1 SGHTA and CDR2 FQGNSA come from the germline V gene. The length of the CDR3 is 12 residues. The V and J ends lost 5 bases and 4 bases respectively, with 9 bases between them. The CDR3 nucleotides are TGTGCCAGCAGCCATATCGCATACGAGCAGTACTTC. It codes for CASSHIAYEQYF. The complete variable domain, with remaining parts taken from reference TRBV7-2 and TRBJ2-7, reads GAGVSQSPSNKVTEKGKDVELRCDPISGHTALYWYRQSLGQGLEFLIYFQGNSAPDKSGLPSDRFSAERTGGSVSTLTIQRTQQEDSAVYLCASSHIAYEQYFGPGTRLTVT.

Only a few counts were recorded for this clone. The V gene is TRBV5-6, the J gene TRBJ2-3; D uncertain. The germline V gene has CDR1 SGHDT and CDR2 YYEEEE. CDR3 size: 16 residues. Trimming took off 3 bases at V and 1 base at J, with 15 bases between the two ends. CDR3 protein: CASSSGGPSRTDTQYF. CDR3 in DNA: TGTGCCAGCAGCTCCGGTGGGCCCTCCCGCACAGATACGCAGTATTTT.

The chain combines TRBV4-2 with TRBJ2-1, with D unclear. The germline V gene encodes CDR1 LGHNA and CDR2 YNFKEQ. This CDR3 spans 16 amino acids. The germline V and J ends were trimmed by 1 base and 5 bases, with 15 bases remaining between them. The CDR3 nucleotides read TGTGCCAGCAGCCAAGGAAGCTCCGGTCTACACAATGAGCAGTTCTTC. It codes for CASSQGSSGLHNEQFF.

This chain links TRBV4-3 with TRBJ2-4; perhaps TRBD2 as D (5 bases). V gave up 0 bases and J gave up 3 bases, with 12 bases separating them. The CDR3 extends over 16 amino acids. Germline lookup yields CDR1 LGHNA and CDR2 YSLEER. Written as DNA, the CDR3 is TGCGCCAGCAGCCAAGAGTGGAGCGGAGGCAAAAACATTCAGTACTTC. It yields the protein CASSQEWSGGKNIQYF.

The J gene is TRBJ2-7, the V gene TRBV15; TRBD2 is a possible D gene (5 bases). In germline, CDR1 is LNHNV, CDR2 YYDKDF (reference sequence). Trimming cost V 2 bases and J 6 bases, with 17 bases left between them. This CDR3 has 15 amino acids. The CDR3 loop is CATSRSSRGLGEQYF. The CDR3 bases are TGTGCCACCAGCAGATCCTCGAGAGGGTTGGGCGAGCAGTACTTC.

CDR3 sequence: CASSYGGADTEAFF. The CDR3 bases are TGTGCCAGCAGTTACGGGGGGGCGGACACTGAAGCTTTCTTT. This chain connects TRBV6-6 to TRBJ1-1; the D gene is possibly TRBD1 (6 bases). Trimming shortened V by 2 bases and J by 3 bases, and 10 bases separated the two germline ends. The germline V gene has CDR1 MNHNY and CDR2 SVGAGI (reference sequence). This CDR3 region has 14 residues.

V gene TRBV30 combines with J gene TRBJ2-5; 8 bases agree with TRBD1. Germline lookup yields CDR1 GTSNPN and CDR2 SVGIG (reference sequence). V dropped 0 bases and J dropped 5; count of bases not matched to a gene: 23. There are 20 residues in the CDR3. CDR3: CAWSVPRFPGWAGGEETQYF. The CDR3 nucleotides read TGTGCCTGGAGTGTACCGCGATTCCCTGGGTGGGCAGGGGGCGAGGAGACCCAGTACTTC.

This clone appeared a single time. The chain is built from TRBV25-1 and TRBJ1-3, with TRBD1 matching over 7 bases. The CDR3 runs 13 residues. CDR1 and CDR2 (germline): MGHDK, SYGVNS. V lost 7 bases and J lost 2; bases outside the gene matches: 2. CDR3 sequence (DNA): TGTGCCAGCATGGGACAGCCTGGAAACACCATATATTTT. Translation: CASMGQPGNTIYF. Full variable domain (remainder filled in from reference TRBV25-1 and TRBJ1-3): EADIYQTPRYLVIGTGKKITLECSQTMGHDKMYWYQQDPGMELHLIHYSYGVNSTEKGDLSSESTVSRIRTEHFPLTLESARPSHTSQYLCASMGQPGNTIYFGEGSWLTVV.

V usage is TRBV9 and J usage is TRBJ2-1; tentatively, D is TRBD1 (6 bases). Trimming cost V 0 bases and J 2 bases, with 9 bases left between them. CDR3 length: 15 residues. Germline assignment: CDR1 SGDLS and CDR2 YYNGEE. The CDR3 DNA is TGTGCCAGCAGCGTAGAGTCAGGGGCCTACAATGAGCAGTTCTTC. Amino acid sequence: CASSVESGAYNEQFF.

In its sample, this clone was seen once. The chain uses TRBV15 and TRBJ2-3, with D unclear. Trimming left V 3 bases short and J 1 base short, with 2 bases between. The germline CDR1 and CDR2 sequences are LNHNV and YYDKDF (reference sequence). The CDR3 extends over 12 amino acids. In nucleotides, the CDR3 is TGTGCCACCAGCAGCGGCACAGATACGCAGTATTTT. It translates to CATSSGTDTQYF.

V gene TRBV27 combines with J gene TRBJ1-1; tentative D call: TRBD1 (6 bases). The V and J ends lost 6 bases and 3 bases respectively, with 20 bases between them. CDR1 is MNHEY, CDR2 SMNVEV, per germline (reference sequence). This CDR3 region has 16 residues. Here the CDR3 DNA reads TGTGCCAGCAGCCTAGGGCGGGGACAAGGGGACACTGAAGCTTTCTTT. Translating gives CASSLGRGQGDTEAFF.

V usage is TRBV11-2 and J usage is TRBJ2-1; TRBD2 might be the D (5 bases). V gave up 1 base and J gave up 6 bases, with 10 bases separating them. Germline CDR1 is SGHAT and CDR2 is FQNNGV. The CDR3 totals 14 residues. CDR3: CASSLGGSGNEQFF. The CDR3 nucleotides read TGTGCCAGCAGCTTAGGAGGGAGTGGCAATGAGCAGTTCTTC.

This chain uses TRBV11-2 with TRBJ1-6; the D gene is possibly TRBD1 (5 bases). The CDR3 consists of 18 residues. V was clipped by 1 base and J by 5 bases, with 18 bases between them. CDR1 is SGHAT, CDR2 FQNNGV, per germline. The CDR3, as DNA: TGTGCCAGCAGCTTAGCATCGGGTCTATGGGGACATAATTCACCCCTCCACTTT. Translation gives CASSLASGLWGHNSPLHF.

V gene TRBV7-9 combines with J gene TRBJ2-2, with no clear D. Germline lookup yields CDR1 SEHNR and CDR2 FQNEAQ (reference sequence). This CDR3 spans 13 amino acids. V was cut by 5 bases and J by 5 bases, with 9 bases left in between. The CDR3 here is CASSPLRTGELFF. Written as DNA, the CDR3 is TGTGCCAGCAGCCCGCTTCGAACCGGGGAGCTGTTTTTT.

V and J are TRBV6-5 and TRBJ2-2; TRBD2 is a possible D gene (6 bases). This CDR3 contains 13 residues. The germline V and J ends were trimmed by 2 bases and 6 bases, with 7 bases remaining between them. CDR1 MNHEY and CDR2 SVGAGI come from the germline V gene. The CDR3 reads CASSYGGAGELFF. Here the CDR3 DNA reads TGTGCCAGCAGTTACGGCGGGGCCGGGGAGCTGTTTTTT.